These T cell receptor beta chains were read from a single sample in a study of blood T cell repertoires in COVID-19. TCRdb keeps only in-frame clones here, not all; method: immunoSEQ multiplex PCR. The table records roughly 100,000 clones, around nine tenths of them present only once. Sample: peripheral blood. The receptors originated from a man between 50 and 59 years old with acute or convalescent COVID-19. The CDR3 runs from the conserved cysteine through the conserved F or W. The order of the fields is D gene, V gene, clone size, J gene, CDR3 protein, CDR3 DNA. D genes are given only for firm matches. Some rows have no size entry. The others give once, few or many, or a class for an expanded clone.

-	TRBV5-1	once	TRBJ2-6	CASSFSGANVLTF	TGCGCCAGCAGCTTCAGTGGGGCCAACGTCCTGACTTTC
TRBD1	TRBV10-3	-	TRBJ2-3	CAILKGAGTDTQYF	TGTGCCATCCTGAAGGGGGCGGGCACAGATACGCAGTATTTT
TRBD1	TRBV7-2	-	TRBJ2-1	CASSSTNRGPYNEQFF	TGTGCCAGCAGCTCGACTAATAGGGGGCCCTACAATGAGCAGTTCTTC
-	TRBV12-3/TRBV12-4	-	TRBJ2-7	CASSWRATYEQYF	TGTGCCAGCAGTTGGAGGGCCACCTACGAGCAGTACTTC
-	TRBV12-3/TRBV12-4	-	TRBJ1-2	CASRLGYGYTF	TGTGCCAGCAGACTAGGGTATGGCTACACCTTC
TRBD1	TRBV27	-	TRBJ2-7	CASSSPQGATYEQYF	TGTGCCAGCAGTTCGCCACAGGGGGCGACCTACGAGCAGTACTTC
TRBD2	TRBV11-2	once	TRBJ2-3	CASSKDGSGSTDTQYF	TGTGCCAGCAGCAAAGACGGTAGCGGGAGCACAGATACGCAGTATTTT
-	TRBV19	-	TRBJ2-3	CASKEGHPSTDTQYF	TGTGCCAGTAAGGAGGGTCACCCCAGCACAGATACGCAGTATTTT
-	TRBV2	-	TRBJ1-3	CASSVRTGLSGNTIYF	TGTGCCAGCAGTGTTCGGACCGGACTCTCTGGAAACACCATATATTTT
TRBD1	TRBV5-1	-	TRBJ2-7	CASSFITGGTYEQYF	TGCGCCAGCAGCTTTATCACAGGGGGAACCTACGAGCAGTACTTC
TRBD1	TRBV5-4	-	TRBJ1-3	CASSPAGQGASGNTIYF	TGTGCCAGCAGCCCCGCGGGACAGGGAGCCTCTGGAAACACCATATATTTT
TRBD1	TRBV6-5	-	TRBJ1-1	CASSLKTGGNTEAFF	TGTGCCAGCAGTCTAAAGACAGGGGGAAACACTGAAGCTTTCTTT
-	TRBV19	-	TRBJ1-2	CASSSEISYGYTF	TGTGCCAGTAGCTCCGAGATAAGCTATGGCTACACCTTC
-	TRBV5-4	-	TRBJ1-1	CASSLERGTEAFF	TGTGCCAGCAGCCTAGAACGTGGCACTGAAGCTTTCTTT
-	TRBV7-2	-	TRBJ2-5	CASSRTNFEETQYF	TGTGCCAGCAGTCGGACTAATTTTGAAGAGACCCAGTACTTC
-	TRBV7-2	-	TRBJ1-2	CASSLTGDSTYGYTF	TGTGCCAGCAGCTTAACGGGAGACAGTACATATGGCTACACCTTC
TRBD1	TRBV6-5	-	TRBJ1-2	CASSYPTGGGGYGYTF	TGTGCCAGCAGTTACCCGACAGGGGGCGGAGGCTATGGCTACACCTTC
-	TRBV5-1	-	TRBJ2-7	CASSLVGYPYEQYF	TGCGCCAGCAGCTTGGTGGGCTACCCATACGAGCAGTACTTC
TRBD1	TRBV6-6	-	TRBJ2-7	CASSYYLDRYEQYF	TGTGCCAGCAGTTATTATTTGGACAGGTACGAGCAGTACTTC
-	TRBV4-3	few	TRBJ2-1	CASSQTRVGGEQFF	TGCGCCAGCAGCCAGACTAGAGTTGGCGGTGAGCAGTTCTTC
TRBD2	TRBV30	-	TRBJ2-7	CAWSRTSGYYEQYF	TGTGCCTGGAGTCGAACTAGCGGGTATTACGAGCAGTACTTC
-	TRBV7-6	-	TRBJ2-2	CASSLVQGNTGELFF	TGTGCCAGCAGCTTAGTACAGGGCAACACCGGGGAGCTGTTTTTT
-	TRBV29-1	-	TRBJ2-3	CSVAGSYKGTDTQYF	TGCAGCGTTGCCGGGAGTTATAAAGGCACAGATACGCAGTATTTT
TRBD1	TRBV5-8	-	TRBJ1-1	CASSGTDRVWNTEAFF	TGTGCCAGCAGTGGTACTGACAGGGTATGGAACACTGAAGCTTTCTTT
TRBD2	TRBV18	-	TRBJ2-1	CASSEAGGLYNEQFF	TGTGCCAGCTCAGAAGCGGGAGGGCTATACAATGAGCAGTTCTTC
TRBD2	TRBV7-2	-	TRBJ2-7	CASSLGGNSYEQYF	TGTGCCAGCAGCTTGGGAGGGAACTCCTACGAGCAGTACTTC